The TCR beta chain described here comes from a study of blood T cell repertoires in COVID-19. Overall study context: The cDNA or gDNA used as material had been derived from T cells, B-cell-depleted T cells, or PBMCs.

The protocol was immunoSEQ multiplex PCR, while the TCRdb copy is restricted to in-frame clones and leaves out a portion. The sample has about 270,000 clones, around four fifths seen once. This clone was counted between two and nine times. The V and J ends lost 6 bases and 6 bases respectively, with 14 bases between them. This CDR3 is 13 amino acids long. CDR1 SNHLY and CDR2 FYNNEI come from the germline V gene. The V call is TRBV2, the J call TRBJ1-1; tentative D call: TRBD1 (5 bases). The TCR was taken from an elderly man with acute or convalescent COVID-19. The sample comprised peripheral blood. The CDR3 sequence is CASRGAGIPEAFF. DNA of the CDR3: TGTGCCAGCAGAGGGGCAGGGATACCTGAAGCTTTCTTT.